A single sample is the source of the 6 T cell receptor beta chains below, sequenced in a study of regulatory T cells in long-lasting Graves disease. CDR3 regions were amplified by Arm-PCR using iRepertoire HTBI primers to build TCR beta libraries. From the multiplex PCR reads, TCRdb called clonotypes with MiXCR, one entry per CDR3 protein. The sample contains more than 300,000 distinct CDR3 sequences, roughly 23% of which appear only once. Time point specified: persistent/refractory GD, antithyroid drugs over 5 years with positive TRAb. Generation of the TCR library employed RNA extracted from PBMCs. Sequences were derived from peripheral blood mononuclear cells (PBMCs), sampled when the disease was refractory, from a patient treated with antithyroid drugs. These receptors originate from a woman between 40 and 50 years old with Graves disease.

This clonotype was recorded many times. The J gene is TRBJ1-5, the V gene TRBV15; D not certain. Germline loops: CDR1 LNHNV, CDR2 YYDKDF (reference sequence). There are 14 residues in the CDR3. V was clipped by 7 bases and J by 7 bases, with 17 bases between them. CDR3 coding DNA: TGTGCCACCAACTATGGAGGGAGTGGCCAGCCCCAGCATTTT. Translation: CATNYGGSGQPQHF.

V gene TRBV7-8 combines with J gene TRBJ1-2; TRBD1 aligns across 11 bases. CDR1 and CDR2 from the germline V gene are SGHVS and FQNEAQ. CDR3 length equals 13 residues. V lost 5 bases to trimming and J lost 7 bases; unmatched junction nucleotides: 3. CDR3 in DNA: TGTGCCAGCAGCCCGGGACAGGGGGTTGGCTACACCTTC. Protein: CASSPGQGVGYTF.

This clonotype was seen many times. The CDR3 is CASSYGAENIQYF. CDR3 nucleotide sequence: TGTGCCAGCAGTTACGGCGCAGAAAACATTCAGTACTTC. The chain uses TRBV6-5 and TRBJ2-4; D not certain. Per germline, CDR1 MNHEY and CDR2 SVGAGI. The CDR3 runs to 13 residues. Deletions cut 2 bases from V and 5 bases from J, with 7 bases between.

The chain employs TRBV5-5 and TRBJ1-2, with D possibly being TRBD1 (6 bases). The CDR3 extends over 12 amino acids. Germline assignment: CDR1 SGHKS and CDR2 YYEKEE (reference sequence). Trimming cost V 4 bases and J 8 bases, with 12 bases left between them. The CDR3 protein is CASSPWDNGYTF. For the CDR3, the DNA is TGTGCCAGCAGCCCTTGGGACAACGGCTACACCTTC.

This clonotype appeared many times. The chain combines TRBV28 with TRBJ1-5; 7 bases are shared with TRBD1. After removal of 2 bases from V and 0 bases from J, the junction contained 10 bases not matched to a gene. CDR3 length: 18 amino acids. CDR1 is MDHEN, CDR2 SYDVKM, per germline. This CDR3 reads CASSLPEWDSYSNQPQHF. CDR3 DNA sequence: TGTGCCAGCAGTTTACCCGAGTGGGACAGCTATAGCAATCAGCCCCAGCATTTT. The full variable domain, rest sourced from reference TRBV28 and TRBJ1-5, is DVKVTQSSRYLVKRTGEKVFLECVQDMDHENMFWYRQDPGLGLRLIYFSYDVKMKEKGDIPEGYSVSREKKERFSLILESASTNQTSMYLCASSLPEWDSYSNQPQHFGDGTRLSIL.

The chain links TRBV13 to TRBJ2-3, with D perhaps TRBD2 (5 bases). Germline CDR1 and CDR2: PRHDT and FYEKMQ (reference sequence). CDR3 length: 14 amino acids. Trimming shortened V by 4 bases and J by 7 bases, and 15 bases separated the two germline ends. The CDR3 nucleotides read TGTGCCAGCAGCTCCCCCCGCGGACTGAATACGCAGTATTTT. Its translation is CASSSPRGLNTQYF.